This section outlines one TCR beta chain sequence together with its context. The sample is drawn from a study of blood T cell repertoires in COVID-19. Overall study context: The cDNA or gDNA used as material had been derived from T cells, B-cell-depleted T cells, or PBMCs.

In the original workflow: Reference gene primer amplification yielded estimated nucleated cell counts. The table came from immunoSEQ multiplex PCR; TCRdb's copy has only in-frame clones and leaves some out. V and J calls and clone size are given by that table; D and trimming were obtained from the DNA. In the table there are over 150,000 clones, under 85% of which are singletons. The sequenced sample was peripheral blood. The receptor was derived from a human donor in a cohort sampled during active COVID-19.

The DNA for the CDR3 is TGTGCCAGCAGCCAAGAAGGCAGGGTCTTGGGGACCCAGTACTTC. Amino acid sequence: CASSQEGRVLGTQYF. The V call is TRBV3-1 (or the pseudogene TRBV3-2), the J call TRBJ2-5; D possibly corresponds to TRBD1 (5 bases). Germline CDR1 and CDR2: LGHDT and YNNKEL (reference sequence). This CDR3 has 15 amino acids. Trimming removed 0 bases at V and 7 bases at J, with 15 bases between.